This T cell receptor beta chain was sequenced during a study of blood T cell repertoires in COVID-19. Across the study: Both acute and convalescent COVID-19 samples were obtained from the United States, Italy and Spain. Sample material is recorded as cDNA or gDNA derived from T cells, B-cell-depleted T cells, or PBMCs.

In the original analysis: The authors estimated nucleated cell counts from reference gene primer amplification. The assay was immunoSEQ multiplex PCR, and TCRdb's table has in-frame clones only and misses some. From that table come the V and J calls and clone size; the DNA was used to work out D and trimming. The sample records 50,000 or so clones, 85% to 95% being singletons. The sample taken for sequencing was peripheral blood. This TCR was recovered from a woman aged 80 or older with acute or convalescent COVID-19.

The CDR3, as DNA: TGTGCCAGCAGTTTTCGACAGGGAAAAGCTTTCTTT. It yields the protein CASSFRQGKAFF. The genes are TRBV6-5 and TRBJ1-1; TRBD1 matches 7 bases. CDR3 length: 12 residues. The V gene's germline CDR1 is MNHEY and CDR2 SVGAGI. V lost 4 bases, J lost 9 bases, and 5 bases stayed unmatched.